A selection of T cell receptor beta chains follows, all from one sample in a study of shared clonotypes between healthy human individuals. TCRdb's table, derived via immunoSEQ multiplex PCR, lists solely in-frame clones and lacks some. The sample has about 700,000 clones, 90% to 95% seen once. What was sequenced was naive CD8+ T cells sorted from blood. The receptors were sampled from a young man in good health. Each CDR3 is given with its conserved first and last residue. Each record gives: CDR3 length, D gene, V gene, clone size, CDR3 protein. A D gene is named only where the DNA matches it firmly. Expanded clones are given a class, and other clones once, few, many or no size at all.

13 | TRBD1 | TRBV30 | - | CAWSTGGGETQYF
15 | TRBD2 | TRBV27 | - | CASSLDSSGSFEQYF
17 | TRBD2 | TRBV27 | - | CASSFFSSGSSYNEQFF
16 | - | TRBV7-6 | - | CASSLAVGASTDTQYF
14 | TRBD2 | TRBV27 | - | CASSIGTSGKEQFF
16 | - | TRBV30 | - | CAWSAGGSLSNQPQHF
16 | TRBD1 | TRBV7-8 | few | CASSSHWTGGDQPQHF
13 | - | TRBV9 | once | CASSAGLGDTQYF
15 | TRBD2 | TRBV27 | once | CASSLPGGSYNEQFF
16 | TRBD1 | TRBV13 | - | CASSSPGGEEDTEAFF
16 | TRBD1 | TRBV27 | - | CASSFSTGTGFYEQYF
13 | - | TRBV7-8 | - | CASSLNRIYGYTF
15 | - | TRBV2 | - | CASSDPGKGYNEQFF
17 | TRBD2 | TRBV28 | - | CASSFDRGLAGSYEQYF
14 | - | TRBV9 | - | CASSVGRQGYEQYF
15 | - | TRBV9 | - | CASRMGGVDTGELFF
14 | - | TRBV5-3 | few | CARSLKGCEDGYTF
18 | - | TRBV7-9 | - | CASSYIAEMRTADSEAFF
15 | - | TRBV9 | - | CASSVSWGGETEAFF
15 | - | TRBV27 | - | CASSPESPTRETQYF
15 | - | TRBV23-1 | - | CASSQLVRELYEQYF
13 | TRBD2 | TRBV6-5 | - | CASSPGLAPDKYF
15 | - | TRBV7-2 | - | CASTNPGETQETQYF
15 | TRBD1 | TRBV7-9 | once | CASSSRDRVTGELFF
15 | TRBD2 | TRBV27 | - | CATSPIAGPQETQYF
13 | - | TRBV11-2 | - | CASRGYSPLGYTF
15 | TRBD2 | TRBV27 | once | CASRPGTSGRETQYF
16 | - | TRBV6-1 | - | CASSERRDSGWETQYF
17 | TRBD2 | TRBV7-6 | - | CASSLESGNAGANVLTF
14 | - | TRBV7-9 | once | CASSLDMVNQPQHF
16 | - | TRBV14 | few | CASSLTGTSLPSGYTF
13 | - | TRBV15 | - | CATSGSLNTEAFF
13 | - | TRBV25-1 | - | CASGGSGAGELFF
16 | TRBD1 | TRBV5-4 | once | CASSLFRDRGVYGYTF
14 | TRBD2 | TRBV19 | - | CASSPSGSAYEQYF
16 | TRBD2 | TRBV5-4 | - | CASSLPGLLRPYEQYF
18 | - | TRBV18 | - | CASSPSASWSEANYGYTF
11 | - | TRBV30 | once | CAWEEQETQYF
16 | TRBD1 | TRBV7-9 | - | CASSSQPGQGTYEQYF
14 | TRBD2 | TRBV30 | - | CAWSVQSGSYEQYF
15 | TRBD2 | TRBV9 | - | CASNGGTTAYDEQFF
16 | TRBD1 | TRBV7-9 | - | CASSFGRGAENEKLFF
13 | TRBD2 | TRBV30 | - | CAWSSGNPYEQYF
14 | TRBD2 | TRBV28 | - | CASSSTSGRNTQYF
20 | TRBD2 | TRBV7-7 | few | CASSLKVNRRGAGRQETQYF
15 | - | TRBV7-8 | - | CASSPVQGYTDTQYF
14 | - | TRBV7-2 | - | CASSLYQGPDTQYF
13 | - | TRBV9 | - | CASSVAVTDTQYF
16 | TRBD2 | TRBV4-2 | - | CASSHLDGRSRDTQYF
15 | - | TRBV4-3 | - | CASSQEGSFTGELFF
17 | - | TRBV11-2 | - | CASSLDDPHANTGELFF
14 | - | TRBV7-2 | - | CASSSTDSFPEAFF
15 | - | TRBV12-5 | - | CASAALGGPYNEQFF
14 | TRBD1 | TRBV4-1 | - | CASSQWTGVYEQYF
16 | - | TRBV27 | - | CASSPRAGTQNTEAFF
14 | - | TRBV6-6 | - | CASSYRWGLEEQYF
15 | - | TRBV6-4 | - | CASSDLGSGANVLTF